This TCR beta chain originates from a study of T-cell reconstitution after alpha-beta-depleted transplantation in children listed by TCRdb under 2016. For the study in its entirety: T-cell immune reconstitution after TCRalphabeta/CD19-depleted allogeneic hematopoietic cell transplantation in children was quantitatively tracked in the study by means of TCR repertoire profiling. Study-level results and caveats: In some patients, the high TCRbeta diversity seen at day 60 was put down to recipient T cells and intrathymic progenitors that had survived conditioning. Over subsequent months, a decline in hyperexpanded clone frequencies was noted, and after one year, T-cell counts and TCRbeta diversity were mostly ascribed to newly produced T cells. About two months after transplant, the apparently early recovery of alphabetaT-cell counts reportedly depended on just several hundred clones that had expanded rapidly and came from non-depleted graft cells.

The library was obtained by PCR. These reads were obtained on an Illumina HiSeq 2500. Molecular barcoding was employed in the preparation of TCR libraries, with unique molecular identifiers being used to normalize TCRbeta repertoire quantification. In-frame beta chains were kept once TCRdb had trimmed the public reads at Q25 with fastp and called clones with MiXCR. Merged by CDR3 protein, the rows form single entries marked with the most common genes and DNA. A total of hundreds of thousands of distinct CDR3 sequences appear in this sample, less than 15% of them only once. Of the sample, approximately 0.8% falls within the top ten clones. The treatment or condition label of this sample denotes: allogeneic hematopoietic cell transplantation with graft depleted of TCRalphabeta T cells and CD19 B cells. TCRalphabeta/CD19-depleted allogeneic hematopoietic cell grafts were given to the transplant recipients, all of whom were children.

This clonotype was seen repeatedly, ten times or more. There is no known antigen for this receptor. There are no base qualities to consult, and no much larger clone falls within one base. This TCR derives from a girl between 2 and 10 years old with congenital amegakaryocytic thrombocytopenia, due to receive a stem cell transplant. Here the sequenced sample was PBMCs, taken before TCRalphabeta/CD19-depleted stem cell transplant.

The CDR3 corresponds to CASSHDEGGYTQYF. The DNA sequence reads TGTGCCAGCAGCCACGACGAAGGGGGTTATACGCAGTATTTT. The V and J segments used are TRBV7-9 and TRBJ2-3, with a weak D call of TRBD1 (6 bases match). Spanning cysteine to phenylalanine, the CDR3 consists of 14 amino acids. Only the CDR3 DNA stays, 42 bases, in frame from base 1. CDR1 and CDR2 were assigned from the germline V gene (reference sequence) as SEHNR and FQNEAQ. The germline ends are 16 bases apart after V is trimmed by 5 bases and J by 7 bases.